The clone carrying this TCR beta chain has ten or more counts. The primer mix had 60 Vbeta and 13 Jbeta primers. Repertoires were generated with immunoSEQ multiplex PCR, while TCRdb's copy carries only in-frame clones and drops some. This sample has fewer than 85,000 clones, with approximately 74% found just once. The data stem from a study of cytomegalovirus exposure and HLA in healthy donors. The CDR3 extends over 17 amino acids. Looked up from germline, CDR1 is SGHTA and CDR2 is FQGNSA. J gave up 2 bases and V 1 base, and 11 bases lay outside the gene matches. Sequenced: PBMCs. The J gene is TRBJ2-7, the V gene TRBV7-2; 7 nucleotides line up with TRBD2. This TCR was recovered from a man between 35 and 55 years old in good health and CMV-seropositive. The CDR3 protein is CASSLVSGGSKPYEQYF. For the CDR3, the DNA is TGTGCCAGCAGCTTAGTCTCCGGCGGGAGTAAACCCTACGAGCAGTACTTC.